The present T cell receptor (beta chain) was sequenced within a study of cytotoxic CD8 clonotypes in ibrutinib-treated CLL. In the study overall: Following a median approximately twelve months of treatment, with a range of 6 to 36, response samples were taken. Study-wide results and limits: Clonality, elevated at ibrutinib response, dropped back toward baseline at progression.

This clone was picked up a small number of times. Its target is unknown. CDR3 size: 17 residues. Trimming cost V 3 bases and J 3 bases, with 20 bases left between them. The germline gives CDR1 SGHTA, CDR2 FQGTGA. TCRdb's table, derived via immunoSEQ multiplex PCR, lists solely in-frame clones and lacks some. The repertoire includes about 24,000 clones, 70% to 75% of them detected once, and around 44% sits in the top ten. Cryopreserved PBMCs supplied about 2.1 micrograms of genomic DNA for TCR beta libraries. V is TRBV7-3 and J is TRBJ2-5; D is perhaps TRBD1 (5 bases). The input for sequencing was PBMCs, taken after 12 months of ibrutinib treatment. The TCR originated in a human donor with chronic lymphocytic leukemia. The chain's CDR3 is CASSFKGIANTEETQYF. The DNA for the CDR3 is TGTGCCAGCAGCTTTAAGGGGATAGCTAATACCGAAGAGACCCAGTACTTC.